This entry is about one T cell receptor (beta chain). The T cells that were sequenced for TCR beta were CD8+ and CD4+ cells from blood. Relapsing-remitting disease, either stable or active, was present in the treatment-naive patients who were the multiple sclerosis controls. Negative magnetic isolation gave CD8+ and CD4+ cells; FACS enriched CD8+ TEMRA. The CDR3 consists of 14 residues. The V gene lost 4 bases and the J gene lost 4 bases, with 11 bases spanning the gap. Per the germline V gene, CDR1 is MGHRA and CDR2 is YSYEKL. About 0.45 to 1 ug RNA was reverse transcribed with random hexamers. immunoSEQ multiplex PCR amplified TCR beta CDR3 across 54 Vbeta, 13 Jbeta. TCRdb fed the immunoSEQ multiplex PCR reads into MiXCR, producing one record per CDR3 protein. There are a few hundred thousand distinct CDR3 sequences in the sample; 85% occur only once, and around 0.21% lies in the top ten. The data belong to a study of CD8 T cells in Susac syndrome.

The specimen was CD8+ T cells from PBMCs. This chain joins TRBV4-1 and TRBJ1-5; weak D call: TRBD1 (5 bases). The origin of this receptor is a human donor with multiple sclerosis. CDR3 sequence reads: CASSPGPENQPQHF. CDR3 DNA sequence: TGCGCCAGCAGCCCAGGGCCGGAGAATCAGCCCCAGCATTTT.